The clone carrying this T cell receptor (beta chain) was picked up many times. Antigen unknown. This record comes from a study of T cells after yellow fever vaccination. Study-level points and caveats: Re-detected after boosting: most primary clones, around 97% of CD4 and about 85% of CD8.

TCRdb analysed the 5' RACE reads with MiXCR anew, one entry per CDR3 protein. The data contain about 360,000 distinct CDR3 sequences, over 5% of them singletons. The CDR3 has 16 residues. Between the trimmed V and J ends, which lost 3 bases and 7 bases, there was a span of 19 bases. Germline CDR1 reads SGHRS; CDR2 reads YFSETQ. This chain uses TRBV5-1 with TRBJ2-2; possible D gene TRBD1, 5 bases. This clonotype was sampled from a man aged 30 to 39 who received the YFV17D yellow fever vaccine. The specimen was PBMCs, collected 5 days after the yellow fever booster vaccination. The CDR3 nucleotides are TGCGCCAGCAGCTCGGATGTAGGGGCGCGAGGCGGGGAGCTGTTTTTT. Its protein product is CASSSDVGARGGELFF.